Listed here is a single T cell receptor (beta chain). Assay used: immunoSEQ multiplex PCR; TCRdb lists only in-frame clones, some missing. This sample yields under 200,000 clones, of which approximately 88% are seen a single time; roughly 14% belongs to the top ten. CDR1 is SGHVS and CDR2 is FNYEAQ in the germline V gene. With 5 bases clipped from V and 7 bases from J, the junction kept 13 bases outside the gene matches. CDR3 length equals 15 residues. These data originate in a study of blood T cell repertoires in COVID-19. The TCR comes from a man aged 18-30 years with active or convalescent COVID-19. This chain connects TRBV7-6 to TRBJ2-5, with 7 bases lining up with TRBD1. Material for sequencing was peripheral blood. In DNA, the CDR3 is TGTGCCAGCAGCGTCACCCCAGGGGGTTTCGGGACCCAGTACTTC. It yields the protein CASSVTPGGFGTQYF.